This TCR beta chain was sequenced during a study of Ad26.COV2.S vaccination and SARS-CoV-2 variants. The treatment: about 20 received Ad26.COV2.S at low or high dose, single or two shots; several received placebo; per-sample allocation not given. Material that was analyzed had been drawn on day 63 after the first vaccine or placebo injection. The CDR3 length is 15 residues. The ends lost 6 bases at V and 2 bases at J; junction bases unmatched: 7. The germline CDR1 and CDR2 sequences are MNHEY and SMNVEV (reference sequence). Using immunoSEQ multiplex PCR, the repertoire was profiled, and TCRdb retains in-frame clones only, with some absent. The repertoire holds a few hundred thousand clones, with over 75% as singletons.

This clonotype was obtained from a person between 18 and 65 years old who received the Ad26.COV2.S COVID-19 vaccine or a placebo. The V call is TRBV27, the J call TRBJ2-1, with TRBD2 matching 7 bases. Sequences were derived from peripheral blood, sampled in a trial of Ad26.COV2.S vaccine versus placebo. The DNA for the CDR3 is TGTGCCAGCAGGCCCTGGGGGGGGGCCTACAATGAGCAGTTCTTC. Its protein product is CASRPWGGAYNEQFF.